This T cell receptor (beta chain) originates from a study of T cell responses to AZD1222 COVID-19 vaccine (TCRdb year 2021). For the study in its entirety: A total of just over 230 trial participants underwent TCR sequencing, of whom 200 to 220 received two doses of AZD1222 and some 26 received two doses of the MenACWY control vaccine. Trial participants were enrolled into age subgroups of 18-55, 56-69 and 70-plus years, which contained about 150, 28 and 57 TCR-sequenced participants, respectively.

The CDR3 regions of human TCRbeta chains were analyzed by immunosequencing. The original pipeline was this. Repertoire TCRs were matched against a reference library of SARS-CoV-2-specific TCRs generated with the MIRA antigen-specificity platform. Breadth meant the fraction of unique TCRs that were SARS-CoV-2-associated, whereas depth meant the fraction of total T cells that were SARS-CoV-2-associated. Using the MIRA data, each spike-specific TCR was assigned both to the spike region to which the TCR was reactive and to a CD4 or CD8 class. Log10-transformed breadth and depth values were compared by one-way ANOVA with Sidak's multiple comparisons tests. Sourced from immuneACCESS, this table was stored by TCRdb with only in-frame sequences that have V and J called. A share of the clones is absent; for the studies checked, an unresolved V gene accounts for under half, and the remainder has no known explanation. V and J calls plus clone size are reproduced from that table; the DNA served to infer D and trimming. In this sample the table shows tens of thousands of clones, around nine tenths of which occur a single time. 6.9% of the sample goes to the ten largest clones.

According to the study, the label for this sample's time point signals: about 28 days (+/-7) after the second vaccine dose. AZD1222 recipients given second doses at about 4 weeks or at about 12 weeks were pooled, since spike-specific TCR depth and breadth were not found to differ between the two schedules. Samples from vaccinated people were obtained from the UK trials COV001 and COV002, which included a single-blind randomized controlled phase 2/3 trial of AZD1222 (ChAdOx1 nCoV-19) in healthy adults. For TCRbeta chain sequencing, PBMC samples were collected from trial participants at day 0 and at day 28 after the second dose. This clone was seen a single time. Its antigen remains undetermined. No quality values exist for individual bases; no much larger clone is one base distant. General findings and caveats noted by the study authors: Only a handful of AZD1222 recipients were SARS-CoV-2 seropositive at baseline, limiting conclusions about previously exposed vaccinees. Participants were mostly white British, with more females than males. The authors suggested clonal diversity may have been underestimated. The whole spike protein was spanned by vaccine-associated CD4 TCRs, and dominant responses were seen in regions 160-218 and 743-854. The 56-69-year group was small, and its depth increase did not reach significance, likely because of low power. Reportedly, close to half of the unique spike-specific TCRs recognized epitopes lying outside the regions that are mutated in the B.1.351 and B.1.1.7 variants. Spike-specific TCR breadth and depth rose significantly after two AZD1222 doses compared with day 0 and with MenACWY recipients. Because no day 14 peak-response samples were available, repertoires were characterized only after the peak T cell response.

This sequence was found in an adult who received the AZD1222 COVID-19 vaccine. Sequenced here: peripheral blood, sampled 28 days after the second AZD1222 dose.

The DNA is TGTGCCAGCAGCTCTTCTCTCTGGGACAGCCACGAGCAGTACTTC. Its product reads: CASSSSLWDSHEQYF. The chain couples TRBV7-2 to TRBJ2-7; 7 central bases correspond to TRBD1. The CDR3 numbers 15 residues from cysteine through phenylalanine. Solely the CDR3 DNA is kept, with 45 bases framed from the first base. The germline V gene yields SGHTA for CDR1 and FQGNSA for CDR2. Germline trimming: 4 bases from V, 5 bases from J; junction bases outside gene matches: 11.